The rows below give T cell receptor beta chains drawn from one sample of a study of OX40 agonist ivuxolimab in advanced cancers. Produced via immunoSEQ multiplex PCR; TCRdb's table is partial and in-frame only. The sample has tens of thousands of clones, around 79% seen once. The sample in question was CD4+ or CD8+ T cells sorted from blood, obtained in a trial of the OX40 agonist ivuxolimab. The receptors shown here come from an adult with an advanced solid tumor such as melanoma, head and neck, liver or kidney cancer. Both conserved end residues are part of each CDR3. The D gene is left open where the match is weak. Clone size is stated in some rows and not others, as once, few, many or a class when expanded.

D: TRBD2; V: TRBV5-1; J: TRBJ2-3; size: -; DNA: TGCGCCAGCAGCCCGGCGGGGGACCCCACAGATACGCAGTATTTT; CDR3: CASSPAGDPTDTQYF
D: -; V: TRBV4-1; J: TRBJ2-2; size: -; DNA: TGCGCCAGCAGCCGAAAAGGGCAGTTGCAGGCCCGGGTTTTCACCGGGGAGCTGTTTTTT; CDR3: CASSRKGQLQARVFTGELFF
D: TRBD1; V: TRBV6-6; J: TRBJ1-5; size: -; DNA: TGTGCCAGCAGTTACTGGGACAGGGTAAACCAGCCCCAGCATTTT; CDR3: CASSYWDRVNQPQHF
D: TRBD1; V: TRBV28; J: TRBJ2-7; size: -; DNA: TGTGCCAGCAGTTTTCGGGCGGGCAGGGGGCCCTACGAGCAGTACTTC; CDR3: CASSFRAGRGPYEQYF
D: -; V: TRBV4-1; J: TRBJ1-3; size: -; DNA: TGCGCCAGCAGCCAAGAGGCCGGCATCTCTGGAAACACCATATATTTT; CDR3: CASSQEAGISGNTIYF
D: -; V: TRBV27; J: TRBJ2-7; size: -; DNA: TGTGCCAGCAGTTCCCAAGGGTCCACCTACGAGCAGTACTTC; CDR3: CASSSQGSTYEQYF
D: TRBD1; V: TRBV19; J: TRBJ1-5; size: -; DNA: TGTGCCAGTAGTATTGACAGGGCGTCCAATCAGCCCCAGCATTTT; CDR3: CASSIDRASNQPQHF
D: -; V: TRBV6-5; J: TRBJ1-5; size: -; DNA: TGTGCCAGCAGACTAAGGGGGGAGAAACAGCCCCAGCATTTT; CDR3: CASRLRGEKQPQHF
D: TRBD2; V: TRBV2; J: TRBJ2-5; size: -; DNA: TGTGCCAGCAGGGGACTAGCCCCCTACCAAGAGACCCAGTACTTC; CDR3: CASRGLAPYQETQYF
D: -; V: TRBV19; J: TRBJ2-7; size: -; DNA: TGTGCCAGTAGCAGCGGTACTGCCCGGGTCGAGCAGTACTTC; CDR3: CASSSGTARVEQYF
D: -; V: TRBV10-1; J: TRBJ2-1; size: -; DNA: TGCGCCAGCAGTGAACGACAGATCTACAATGAGCAGTTCTTC; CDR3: CASSERQIYNEQFF
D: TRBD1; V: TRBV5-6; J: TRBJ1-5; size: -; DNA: TGTGCCAGCAGCTTGGGACAGGGCAAGCAGCCCCAGCATTTT; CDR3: CASSLGQGKQPQHF
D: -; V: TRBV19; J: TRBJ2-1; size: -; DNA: TGTGCCAGTAGAGGTACAGGCCTCAATGAGCAGTTCTTC; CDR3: CASRGTGLNEQFF
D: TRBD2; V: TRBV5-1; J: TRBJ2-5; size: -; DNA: TGCGCCAGCATCAAGGAGGGACTAGCGGGGGGACAAGAGACCCAGTACTTC; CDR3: CASIKEGLAGGQETQYF
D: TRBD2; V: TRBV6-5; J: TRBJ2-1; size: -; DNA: TGTGCCAGCAGTTACTCGTCTAGCGGGGCCTACAATGAGCAGTTCTTC; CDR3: CASSYSSSGAYNEQFF
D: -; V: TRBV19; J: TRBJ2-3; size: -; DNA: TGTGCCAGTAGTATAGGCGCTTACACAGATACGCAGTATTTT; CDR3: CASSIGAYTDTQYF
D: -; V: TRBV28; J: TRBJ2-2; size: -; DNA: TGTGCCAGCAGTTTAGGCAGGGACACCGGGGAGCTGTTTTTT; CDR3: CASSLGRDTGELFF
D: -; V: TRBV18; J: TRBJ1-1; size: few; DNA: TGTGCCAGCTCACCACCCTCCGGGGGACGAGGGAACACTGAAGCTTTCTTT; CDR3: CASSPPSGGRGNTEAFF
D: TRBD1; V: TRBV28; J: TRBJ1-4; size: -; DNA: TGTGCCAGCAGTTTACGACCCTGGACAGGGGTTCGGAATGAAAAACTGTTTTTT; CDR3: CASSLRPWTGVRNEKLFF
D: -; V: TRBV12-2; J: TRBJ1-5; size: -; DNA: TGTGCAAGTCGCTACTCTGCTATGGGAGGAAATCAGCCCCAGCATTTT; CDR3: CASRYSAMGGNQPQHF
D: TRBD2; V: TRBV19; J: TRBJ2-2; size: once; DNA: TGTGCCAGTAGTATAGAAGCGGGAGCTTCCGGGGAGCTGTTTTTT; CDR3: CASSIEAGASGELFF
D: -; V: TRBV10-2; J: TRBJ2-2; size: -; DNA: TGCGCCAGCAGTGAGTTCGGGATGTGGTTCTTT; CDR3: CASSEFGMWFF
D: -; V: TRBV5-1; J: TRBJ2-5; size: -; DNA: TGCGCCAGCAGCCCTAACATGCAAGAGACCCAGTACTTC; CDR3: CASSPNMQETQYF
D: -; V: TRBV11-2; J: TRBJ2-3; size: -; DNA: TGTGCCAGCAGCTTACCTCTGGATACGCAGTATTTT; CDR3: CASSLPLDTQYF
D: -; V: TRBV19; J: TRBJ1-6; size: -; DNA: TGTGCCAGTTCCAGGGAAGACGCGAAGGATTCACCCCTCCACTTT; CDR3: CASSREDAKDSPLHF
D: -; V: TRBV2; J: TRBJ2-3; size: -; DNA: TGTGCCAGCAGTGAAGTACGACTTGGGGGGGCTAGCACAGATACGCAGTATTTT; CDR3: CASSEVRLGGASTDTQYF
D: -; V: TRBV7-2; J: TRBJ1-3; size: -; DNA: TGTGCCAGCAGGACGGGCAACTCTGGAAACACCATATATTTT; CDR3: CASRTGNSGNTIYF
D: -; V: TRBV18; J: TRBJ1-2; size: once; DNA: TGTGCCAGCTCACCGGGTTCGGTCAACTATGGCTACACCTTC; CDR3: CASSPGSVNYGYTF
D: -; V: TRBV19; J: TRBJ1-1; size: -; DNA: TGTGCCAGTAGTATCCTTCAGTACGGGGACACTGAAGCTTTCTTT; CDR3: CASSILQYGDTEAFF
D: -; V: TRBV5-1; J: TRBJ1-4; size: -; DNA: TGCGCCAGCAGCTTGCTCGGTTCCAGCGAAAATGAAAAACTGTTTTTT; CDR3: CASSLLGSSENEKLFF
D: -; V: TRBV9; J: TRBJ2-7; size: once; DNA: TGTGCCAGCAGCCCTATGGGGAGCTCCTACGAGCAGTACTTC; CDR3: CASSPMGSSYEQYF
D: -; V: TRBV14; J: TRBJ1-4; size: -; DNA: TGTGCCAGCAGCCCCCGACAGTATAATGAAAAACTGTTTTTT; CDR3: CASSPRQYNEKLFF
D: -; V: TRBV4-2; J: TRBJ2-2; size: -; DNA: TGTGCCGTCGGAGGGGGGACGAACACCGGGGAGCTGTTTTTT; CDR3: CAVGGGTNTGELFF
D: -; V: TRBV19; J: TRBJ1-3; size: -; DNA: TGTGCCAGTATTTCACTACCTTCTGGAAACACCATATATTTT; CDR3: CASISLPSGNTIYF
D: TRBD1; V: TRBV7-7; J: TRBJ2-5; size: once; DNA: TGTGCTAGCAGGGGGACGGGGGAGACCCAGTACTTC; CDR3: CASRGTGETQYF
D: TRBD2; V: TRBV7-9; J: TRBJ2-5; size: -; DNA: TGTGCCAGCAGCCCGGGGGGATTGGGAGAGACCCAGTACTTC; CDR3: CASSPGGLGETQYF
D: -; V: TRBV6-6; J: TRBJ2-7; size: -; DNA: TGTGCCAGCAGCCGGGACTTACGGCCGTGGGAGCAGTACTTC; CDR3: CASSRDLRPWEQYF
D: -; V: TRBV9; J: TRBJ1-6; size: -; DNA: TGTGCCAGCAGCGGTCCCGAGCCCTGGGATTCACCCCTCCACTTT; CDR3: CASSGPEPWDSPLHF
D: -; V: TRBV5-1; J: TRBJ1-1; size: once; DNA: TGCGCCAGCAGCTTTTCCTCAGGGAACACTGAAGCTTTCTTT; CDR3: CASSFSSGNTEAFF
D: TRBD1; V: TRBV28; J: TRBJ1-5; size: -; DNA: TGTGCCACCCATTGGGGGACAGGGGCCTCCCAGCCCCAGCATTTT; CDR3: CATHWGTGASQPQHF
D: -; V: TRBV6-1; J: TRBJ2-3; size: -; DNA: TGTGCCAGCAGTGAATTTGAGGAGATCCCAGATACGCAGTATTTT; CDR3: CASSEFEEIPDTQYF
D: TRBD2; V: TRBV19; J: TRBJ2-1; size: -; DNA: TGTGCCACCCCGGGACTAGCGGAACCACAGTTCTTC; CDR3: CATPGLAEPQFF
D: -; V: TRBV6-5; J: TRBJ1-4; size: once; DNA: TGTGCCAGCAGTTACTCGGGACGGGGGAATGAAAAACTGTTTTTT; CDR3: CASSYSGRGNEKLFF
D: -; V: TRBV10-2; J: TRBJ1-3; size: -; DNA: TGCGCCAGCAGTGAGTCAGGGTTAGGAAACACCATATATTTT; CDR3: CASSESGLGNTIYF
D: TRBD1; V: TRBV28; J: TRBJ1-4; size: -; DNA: TGTGCCAGCAGTTTGGAACAGGGGTATGAAAAACTGTTTTTT; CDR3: CASSLEQGYEKLFF
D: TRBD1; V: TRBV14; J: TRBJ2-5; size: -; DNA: TGTGCCAGCAGCCAAGGGGGCGGACTGACAGGGCGCCGGGAGACCCAGTACTTC; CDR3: CASSQGGGLTGRRETQYF
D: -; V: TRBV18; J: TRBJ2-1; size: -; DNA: TGTGCCAGCTCACCGACGGGACCCAATGAGCAGTTCTTC; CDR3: CASSPTGPNEQFF
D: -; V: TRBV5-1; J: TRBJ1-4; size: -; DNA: TGCGCCAGCAGCTTGGTCCTACAGGCAACTAATGAAAAACTGTTTTTT; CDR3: CASSLVLQATNEKLFF
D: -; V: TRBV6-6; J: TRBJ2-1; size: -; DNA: TGTGCCAGCAGTTACTCGAAGGGACCTAGACGTGAGCAGTTCTTC; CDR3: CASSYSKGPRREQFF